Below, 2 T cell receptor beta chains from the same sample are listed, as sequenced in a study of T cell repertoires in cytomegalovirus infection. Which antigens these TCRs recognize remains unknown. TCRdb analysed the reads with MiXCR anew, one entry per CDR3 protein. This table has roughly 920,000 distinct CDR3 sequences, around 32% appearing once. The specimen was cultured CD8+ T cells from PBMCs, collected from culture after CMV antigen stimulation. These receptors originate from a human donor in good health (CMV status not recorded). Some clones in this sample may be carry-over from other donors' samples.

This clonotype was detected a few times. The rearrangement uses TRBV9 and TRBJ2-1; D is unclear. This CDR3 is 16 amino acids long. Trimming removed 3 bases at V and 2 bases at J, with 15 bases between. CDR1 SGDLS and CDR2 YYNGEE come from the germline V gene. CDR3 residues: CASSATAQNPYNEQFF. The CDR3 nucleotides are TGTGCCAGCAGCGCGACCGCACAGAACCCCTACAATGAGCAGTTCTTC.

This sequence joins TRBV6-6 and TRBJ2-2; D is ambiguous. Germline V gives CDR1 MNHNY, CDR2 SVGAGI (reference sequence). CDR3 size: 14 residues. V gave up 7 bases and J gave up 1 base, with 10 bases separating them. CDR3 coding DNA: TGTGCCAGCAACACAGAGCTGAACACCGGGGAGCTGTTTTTT. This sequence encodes CASNTELNTGELFF.